This T cell receptor beta chain was found in a study of regulatory T cells in long-lasting Graves disease. Study-level background: Positive TSH receptor antibodies alongside over 5 years of antithyroid drugs were what marked Graves' disease as persistent. Regarding the study as a whole: Persistent disease samples used TRBV28, TRBJ1-2 and TRBJ2-5 preferentially.

Through Arm-PCR of CDR3 regions and iRepertoire HTBI primers, TCR beta libraries were built. Original data processing: Among the samples, some 68 TRBV and 14 to 15 TRBJ segments were identified. One entry per CDR3 protein, called by TCRdb with MiXCR from the multiplex PCR reads. The V and J calls shown here were made by TCRdb, not taken from the authors' results. The sample consists of about 660,000 distinct CDR3 sequences, 25% to 35% of them appearing once. The time point here: persistent/refractory GD, antithyroid drugs over 5 years with positive TRAb. Making the TCR library involved RNA that had been extracted from PBMCs. A word on this clonotype: Its target is unknown.

This CDR3 comprises 13 residues. Trimming took 6 bases from V and 6 from J, leaving 15 bases between them. From germline, CDR1 is DFQATT and CDR2 SNEGSKA (reference sequence). This chain joins TRBV20-1 and TRBJ1-5, with a weak D call TRBD1 (6 bases). The receptor comes from a female donor with Graves disease. The source was peripheral blood mononuclear cells (PBMCs), collected when the disease was refractory, from a patient treated with antithyroid drugs. The CDR3 DNA sequence: TGCAGTGCCATCCAGGACAGCGGTCAGCCCCAGCATTTT. Its protein is CSAIQDSGQPQHF.